The TCR beta chain described here comes from a study of blood T cell repertoires in COVID-19. Whole-study context: Both acute and convalescent COVID-19 samples were obtained from the United States, Italy and Spain. T cells, B-cell-depleted T cells, or PBMCs provided the cDNA or gDNA that served as material.

Per the original data handling: Amplifying reference gene primers gave estimates of nucleated cell counts. Sequencing used immunoSEQ multiplex PCR; TCRdb keeps in-frame clones, though not all of them. V and J calls and clone size come straight from that table; D and trimming were deduced from the DNA. The table lists more than 200,000 clones, around 83% of them singletons. This CDR3 contains 15 residues. V shed 6 bases, J shed 7 bases, and the junction held 12 bases outside the gene matches. Germline V CDR1 and CDR2: MNHEY, SMNVEV (reference sequence). One Seattle source followed patients from active infection through their disease course.

Sequencing was carried out using peripheral blood. V is TRBV27 and J is TRBJ1-3; 7 nucleotides align to TRBD1. This receptor was identified in a woman in her 50s with COVID-19, enrolled during active disease. The CDR3: CASRAQGGEWNTIYF. The CDR3 nucleotides are TGTGCCAGCAGGGCTCAAGGGGGCGAGTGGAACACCATATATTTT.